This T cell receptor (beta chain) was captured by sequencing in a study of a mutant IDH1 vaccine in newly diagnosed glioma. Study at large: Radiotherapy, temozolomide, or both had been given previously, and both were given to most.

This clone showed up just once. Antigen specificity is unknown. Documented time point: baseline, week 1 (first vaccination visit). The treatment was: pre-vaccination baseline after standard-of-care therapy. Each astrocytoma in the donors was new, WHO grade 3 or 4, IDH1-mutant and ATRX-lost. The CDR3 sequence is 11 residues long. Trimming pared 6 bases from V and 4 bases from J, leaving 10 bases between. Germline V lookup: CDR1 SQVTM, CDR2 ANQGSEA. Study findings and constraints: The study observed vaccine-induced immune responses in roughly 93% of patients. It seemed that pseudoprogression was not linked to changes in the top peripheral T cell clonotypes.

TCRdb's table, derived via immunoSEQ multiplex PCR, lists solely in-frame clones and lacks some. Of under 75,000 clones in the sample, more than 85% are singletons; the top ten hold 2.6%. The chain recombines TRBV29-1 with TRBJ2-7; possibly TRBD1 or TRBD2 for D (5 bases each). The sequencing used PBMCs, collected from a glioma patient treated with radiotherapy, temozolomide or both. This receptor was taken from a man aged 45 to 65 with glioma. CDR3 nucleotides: TGCAGCGTGGCTGGGGGTTACGAGCAGTACTTC. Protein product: CSVAGGYEQYF.